Following are 15 T cell receptor beta chains from one sample sequenced in a study of cytomegalovirus exposure and HLA in healthy donors. Vbeta (60) and Jbeta (13) primers were used in the PCR. Repertoires were generated with immunoSEQ multiplex PCR, while TCRdb's copy carries only in-frame clones and drops some. This sample has about 210,000 clones, with roughly 80% found just once. Sequenced: PBMCs. The receptors come from a man younger than 40 in good health and CMV-seronegative.

V and J are TRBV11-2 and TRBJ2-3, with D unclear. V lost 4 bases and J lost 3, with 20 bases in between. CDR3 length equals 17 residues. CDR1 is SGHAT, CDR2 FQNNGV, per germline. The CDR3 nucleotides are TGTGCCAGCAGCTCCCTCAGGATTTCACCCGGAACAGATACGCAGTATTTT. Translation: CASSSLRISPGTDTQYF.

This chain uses TRBV6-6 with TRBJ1-1, with 7 bases aligning to TRBD1. The CDR3 totals 13 residues. With V trimmed by 7 bases and J by 6 bases, 8 bases remained unmatched. The V gene's germline CDR1 is MNHNY and CDR2 SVGAGI (reference sequence). CDR3 in DNA: TGTGCCAGCACTCCAGGGGGTGGGGCTGAAGCTTTCTTT. Translation gives CASTPGGGAEAFF.

There are a few counts of this clone. The chain recombines TRBV5-1 with TRBJ1-2; tentative D call: TRBD1 (6 bases). The CDR3 extends over 13 amino acids. Germline-derived CDR1 and CDR2 are SGHRS and YFSETQ. V lost 7 bases, J lost 8 bases, and 18 bases lay in between. CDR3 coding DNA: TGCGCCAGCGGAACGGGGGGCGATCACGGCTACACCTTC. Protein product: CASGTGGDHGYTF.

The genes are TRBV18 and TRBJ1-6; D possibly corresponds to TRBD1 (6 bases). The V end was cut by 3 bases, the J end by 6 bases, with 12 bases between. From germline, CDR1 is KGHSH and CDR2 LQKENI. The CDR3 is made up of 15 amino acids. The CDR3 DNA is TGTGCCAGCTCACCCCTTGACAGGAGTAATTCACCCCTCCACTTT. It yields the protein CASSPLDRSNSPLHF. Supplemented by reference TRBV18 and TRBJ1-6, the full variable domain reads NAGVMQNPRHLVRRRGQEARLRCSPMKGHSHVYWYRQLPEEGLKFMVYLQKENIIDESGMPKERFSAEFPKEGPSILRIQQVVRGDSAAYFCASSPLDRSNSPLHFGNGTRLTVT.

This clone was seen just once. CDR3 loop: CASSFGLTTGELFF. In nucleotides, the CDR3 is TGTGCCAGCAGCTTCGGACTCACCACCGGGGAGCTGTTTTTT. The chain carries TRBV7-3 and TRBJ2-2, with a possible D match to TRBD2 (5 bases). Germline loops: CDR1 SGHTA, CDR2 FQGTGA. The CDR3 covers 14 residues. V lost 3 bases, J lost 4 bases, and 9 bases lay in between.

The chain's CDR3 is CASSPGLLGVELFF. CDR3 in DNA: TGCGCCAGCAGCCCCGGACTTTTGGGTGTTGAACTGTTTTTT. The chain recombines TRBV5-1 with TRBJ1-4, with D unclear. The CDR3 is 14 amino acids. CDR1 is SGHRS and CDR2 is YFSETQ in the germline V gene. Trimming took 4 bases from V and 12 from J, leaving 19 bases between them.

DNA of the CDR3: TGTGCCAGCATAGTCACCGGGGAGCTGTTTTTT. Protein product: CASIVTGELFF. The chain has TRBV2 and TRBJ2-2; D not certain. Trimming pared 7 bases from V and 4 bases from J, leaving 4 bases between. CDR1 is SNHLY and CDR2 is FYNNEI in the germline V gene. The CDR3 loop spans 11 amino acids. The variable domain in full, completed from reference TRBV2 and TRBJ2-2, reads EPEVTQTPSHQVTQMGQEVILRCVPISNHLYFYWYRQILGQKVEFLVSFYNNEISEKSEIFDDQFSVERPDGSNFTLKIRSTKLEDSAMYFCASIVTGELFFGEGSRLTVL.

The gene calls are TRBV4-3 and TRBJ2-7, with 8 bases aligning to TRBD1. In germline, CDR1 is LGHNA, CDR2 YSLEER. This CDR3 is 15 amino acids long. V lost 3 bases and J lost 2; bases outside the gene matches: 6. CDR3: CASSHSGQGPYEQYF. The CDR3, as DNA: TGCGCCAGCAGCCACAGCGGACAGGGTCCCTACGAGCAGTACTTC.

The chain carries TRBV18 and TRBJ2-5; TRBD1 is a possible D gene (6 bases). This CDR3 contains 13 residues. Trimming cost V 0 bases and J 8 bases, with 10 bases left between them. In germline, CDR1 is KGHSH, CDR2 LQKENI. CDR3 sequence (DNA): TGTGCCAGCTCACCACCAGACAGGATTACCCAGTACTTC. Residues: CASSPPDRITQYF.

The CDR3 sequence: CASSTRDSYQPQHF. Here the CDR3 DNA reads TGTGCCAGCAGCACCCGGGACAGCTATCAGCCCCAGCATTTT. The chain couples TRBV5-6 to TRBJ1-5, with 7 bases identical to TRBD1. V shed 4 bases, J shed 5 bases, and the junction held 6 bases outside the gene matches. Germline CDR1 and CDR2: SGHDT and YYEEEE. The CDR3 is made up of 14 amino acids.

The chain carries TRBV6-1 and TRBJ1-6; D is uncertain. Trimming shortened V by 3 bases and J by 5 bases, and 8 bases separated the two germline ends. The germline V gene encodes CDR1 MNHNS and CDR2 SASEGT. This CDR3 is built from 14 residues. CDR3 in amino acids: CASSEWQNNSPLHF. The CDR3 DNA follows: TGTGCCAGCAGTGAGTGGCAGAATAATTCACCCCTCCACTTT.

V gene TRBV18 combines with J gene TRBJ1-1, with D hard to call. V lost 6 bases and J 3 bases, leaving 5 bases between the germline ends. CDR1 is KGHSH and CDR2 is LQKENI in the germline V gene. The CDR3 is 11 amino acids. CDR3 sequence: CASSAHTEAFF. The CDR3 DNA follows: TGTGCCAGCTCCGCGCACACTGAAGCTTTCTTT.

Here the CDR3 reads CASSLGTVNTGELFF. In DNA, the CDR3 is TGTGCCAGCAGCCTCGGGACTGTTAACACCGGGGAGCTGTTTTTT. The V and J genes are TRBV5-8 and TRBJ2-2, with a weak D call TRBD2 (6 bases). CDR1 is SGHTS, CDR2 YDEGEE, per germline. The germline V and J ends were trimmed by 4 bases and 2 bases, with 12 bases remaining between them. The CDR3 length is 15 residues.

The V and J genes are TRBV6-5 and TRBJ1-1; D perhaps matches TRBD1 (6 bases). This CDR3 region has 13 residues. With 6 bases removed from V and 6 bases from J, the gap between germline ends came to 14 bases. The germline V gene encodes CDR1 MNHEY and CDR2 SVGAGI. DNA for the CDR3: TGTGCCAGCAGGTACAGGGAGGGCGCTGAAGCTTTCTTT. This gives the protein CASRYREGAEAFF.

There are a few counts of this clone. This chain joins TRBV6-1 and TRBJ1-5; weak D call: TRBD1 (6 bases). The germline CDR1 and CDR2 sequences are MNHNS and SASEGT. CDR3 length: 13 amino acids. The ends were cut back, 10 bases at V and 5 bases at J, with 15 bases in the middle. CDR3 loop: CAISAGVHQPQHF. In DNA, the CDR3 is TGTGCCATCTCCGCAGGGGTCCATCAGCCCCAGCATTTT.